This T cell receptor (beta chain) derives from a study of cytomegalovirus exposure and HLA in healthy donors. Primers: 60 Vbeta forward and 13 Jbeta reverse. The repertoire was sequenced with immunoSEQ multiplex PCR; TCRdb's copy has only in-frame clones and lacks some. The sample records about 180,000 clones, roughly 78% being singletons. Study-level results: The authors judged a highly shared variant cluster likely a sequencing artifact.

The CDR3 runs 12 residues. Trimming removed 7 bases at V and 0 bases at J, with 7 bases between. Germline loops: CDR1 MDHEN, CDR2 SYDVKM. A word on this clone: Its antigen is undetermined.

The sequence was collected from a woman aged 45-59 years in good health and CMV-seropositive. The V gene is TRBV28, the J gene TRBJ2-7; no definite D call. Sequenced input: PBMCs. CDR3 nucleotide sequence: TGTGCCAGCACCTCGGTCTCCTACGAGCAGTACTTC. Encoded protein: CASTSVSYEQYF.